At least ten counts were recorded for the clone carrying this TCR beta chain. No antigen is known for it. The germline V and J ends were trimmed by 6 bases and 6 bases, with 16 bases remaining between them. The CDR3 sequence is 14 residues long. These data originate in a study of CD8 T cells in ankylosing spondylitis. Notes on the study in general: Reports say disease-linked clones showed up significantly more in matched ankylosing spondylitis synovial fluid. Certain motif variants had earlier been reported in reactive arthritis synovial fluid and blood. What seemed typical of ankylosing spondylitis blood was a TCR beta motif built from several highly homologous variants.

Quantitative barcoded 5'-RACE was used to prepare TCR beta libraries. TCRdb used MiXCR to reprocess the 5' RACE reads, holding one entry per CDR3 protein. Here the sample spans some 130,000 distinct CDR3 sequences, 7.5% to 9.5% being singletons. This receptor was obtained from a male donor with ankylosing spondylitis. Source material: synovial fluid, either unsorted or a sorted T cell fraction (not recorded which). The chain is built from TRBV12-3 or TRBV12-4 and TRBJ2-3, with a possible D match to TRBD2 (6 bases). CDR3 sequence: CASRRDQNIDTQYF. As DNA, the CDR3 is TGTGCCAGCAGGCGGGACCAAAACATCGATACGCAGTATTTT.